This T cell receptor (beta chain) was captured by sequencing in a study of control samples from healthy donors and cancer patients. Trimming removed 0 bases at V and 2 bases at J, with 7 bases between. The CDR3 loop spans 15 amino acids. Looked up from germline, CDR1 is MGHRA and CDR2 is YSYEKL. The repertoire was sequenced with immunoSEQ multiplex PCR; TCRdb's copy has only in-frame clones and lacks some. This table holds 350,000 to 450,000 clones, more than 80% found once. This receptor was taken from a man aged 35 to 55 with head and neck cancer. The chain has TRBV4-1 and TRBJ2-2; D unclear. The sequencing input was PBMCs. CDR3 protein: CASSQEARNTGELFF. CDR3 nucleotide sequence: TGCGCCAGCAGCCAAGAGGCCCGAAACACCGGGGAGCTGTTTTTT.